This T cell receptor (beta chain) was documented in a study of blood T cell repertoires in COVID-19. Turning to the study itself: There were acute and convalescent COVID-19 samples, and they came from the United States, Italy and Spain. PBMCs, B-cell-depleted T cells, or T cells were the source of the cDNA or gDNA that made up the material.

Per the original methods: Using reference gene primer amplification, nucleated cell counts were estimated. Assay: immunoSEQ multiplex PCR; the TCRdb copy retains only in-frame clones and omits some. D and trimming come from the DNA, and the V and J calls and clone size come from that table. Here the sample spans around 55,000 clones, approximately 78% being singletons. This clonotype was sampled from a human donor in a cohort sampled during active or convalescent COVID-19. The sequenced sample consisted of peripheral blood.

Here the CDR3 reads CASSPNGGTRTDTQYF. The CDR3 DNA follows: TGCGCCAGCAGCCCGAATGGGGGGACGCGGACAGATACGCAGTATTTT. The chain links TRBV4-1 to TRBJ2-3, with D tentatively TRBD2 (6 bases). With 4 bases removed from V and 3 bases from J, the gap between germline ends came to 17 bases. The V gene's germline CDR1 is MGHRA and CDR2 YSYEKL. CDR3 size: 16 residues.